This T cell receptor (beta chain) is drawn from a study of regulatory T cells in long-lasting Graves disease. Background on the study: Antithyroid drug intake by newly diagnosed Graves' patients had lasted under 3 months. Study-level results: Small sample size may have lowered accuracy.

This CDR3 has 15 amino acids. The V segment lost 5 bases and the J segment 7 bases; nucleotides outside the gene matches: 8. Germline-derived CDR1 and CDR2 are SEHNR and FQNEAQ (reference sequence). Indicated time point: newly diagnosed GD, antithyroid drugs for less than 3 months. After RNA was extracted from PBMCs, the TCR library was made from it. A word on this clonotype: The antigen remains unidentified.

Through Arm-PCR of CDR3 regions and iRepertoire HTBI primers, TCR beta libraries were built. TCRdb re-analysed the multiplex PCR reads in MiXCR, keeping a single row per CDR3 protein. The table has 450,000 to 650,000 distinct CDR3 sequences, about 16% seen once. These same data were also listed under a study on T cells in Graves' hyperthyroidism and ophthalmopathy.

The source material was peripheral blood mononuclear cells (PBMCs), sampled at new diagnosis, from a patient treated with antithyroid drugs. The sequence derives from a woman aged 40-65 years with Graves disease. The chain employs TRBV7-9 and TRBJ1-6, with TRBD1 identical over 7 bases. CDR3 bases: TGTGCCAGCAGCCCGGGACAGTCACAGAATTCACCCCTCCACTTT. As protein: CASSPGQSQNSPLHF.